This T cell receptor (beta chain) is drawn from a study of blood T cell repertoires in COVID-19. The overall study: Samples taken during acute and convalescent COVID-19 were collected in the United States, Italy and Spain. PBMCs, B-cell-depleted T cells, or T cells were the source of the cDNA or gDNA that made up the material.

In the study's own analysis: Estimated nucleated cell counts came from reference gene primer amplification. TCRdb's copy holds only in-frame clones and misses some; the assay was immunoSEQ multiplex PCR. From that table come the V and J calls and clone size; the DNA was used to work out D and trimming. The sample records around 200,000 clones, around 86% being singletons. Germline CDR1 reads SGHRS; CDR2 reads YFSETQ. The CDR3 sequence is 17 residues long. V trimming: 4 bases; J trimming: 1 base; junction bases outside the gene matches: 9. The sample was peripheral blood. The rearrangement uses TRBV5-1 and TRBJ1-3; 9 bases are shared with TRBD1. This TCR came from a woman aged 80 or over in a cohort sampled during active or convalescent COVID-19. CDR3 region: CASSTPGTGMSGNTIYF. CDR3 DNA: TGCGCCAGCAGCACCCCCGGGACAGGGATGTCTGGAAACACCATATATTTT.